This passage covers 26 T cell receptor beta chains from one sample sequenced in a study of cytomegalovirus exposure and HLA in healthy donors. Primers for the PCR totalled 60 Vbeta and 13 Jbeta. Sequencing was performed with immunoSEQ multiplex PCR; in TCRdb, only in-frame clones are kept and a portion is missing. The sample yields about 59,000 clones, around 80% seen once. The sequencing input was PBMCs. These receptors were obtained from a woman in her thirties or forties in good health and CMV-seronegative.

In nucleotides, the CDR3 is TGTGCCAGCAGACCGGGACAGGGGTTTGGAGATACGCAGTATTTT. Its protein product is CASRPGQGFGDTQYF. The V and J genes are TRBV2 and TRBJ2-3, with TRBD1 matching 10 bases. V lost 6 bases to trimming and J lost 5 bases; unmatched junction nucleotides: 8. Germline CDR1 is SNHLY and CDR2 is FYNNEI. CDR3 size: 15 residues.

The chain carries TRBV12-5 and TRBJ2-1; tentative D call: TRBD2 (6 bases). CDR3 length equals 14 residues. Trimming took 5 bases from V and 6 from J, leaving 14 bases between them. CDR1 and CDR2 (germline): LGHNT, FRNRAP. CDR3 sequence: CASGPSGLFNEQFF. The CDR3 nucleotides are TGTGCTAGTGGTCCTTCCGGACTATTCAATGAGCAGTTCTTC.

This clone has just a few counts. The chain combines TRBV5-1 with TRBJ2-1; no firm D call. V was clipped by 2 bases and J by 3 bases, with 9 bases between them. This CDR3 has 14 residues. Germline V gene data show CDR1 as SGHRS and CDR2 as YFSETQ. The chain's CDR3 is CASSFDNLYNEQFF. The CDR3 coding sequence is TGCGCCAGCAGCTTCGACAATCTCTACAATGAGCAGTTCTTC.

V and J are TRBV27 and TRBJ2-3, with no clear D. Trimming removed 3 bases at V and 1 base at J, with 11 bases between. The CDR3 sequence is 15 residues long. CDR1 is MNHEY and CDR2 is SMNVEV in the germline V gene (reference sequence). This CDR3 is CASSFAWSGTDTQYF. The CDR3 DNA is TGTGCCAGCAGTTTCGCATGGAGTGGCACAGATACGCAGTATTTT.

To note about this clone: The same CDR3 arises from other DNA sequences in this sample as well. This chain uses TRBV20-1 with TRBJ2-7, with D unresolved. CDR3 length: 11 residues. V was clipped by 5 bases and J by 4 bases, with 9 bases between them. The V gene's germline CDR1 is DFQATT and CDR2 SNEGSKA (reference sequence). CDR3 sequence reads: CSARDSYEQYF. The CDR3 DNA reads as TGCAGTGCTCGTGACTCGTACGAGCAGTACTTC.

V and J are TRBV6-5 and TRBJ2-7; 7 nucleotides align to TRBD1. Germline loops: CDR1 MNHEY, CDR2 SVGAGI. The V gene end was trimmed by 5 bases and the J gene end by 4 bases; junction bases not matched to a gene: 5. The CDR3 runs to 13 residues. The CDR3 here is CASSRDREYEQYF. CDR3 DNA sequence: TGTGCCAGCAGTCGTGACAGGGAATACGAGCAGTACTTC.

The chain employs TRBV2 and TRBJ1-4; D gene unclear. The CDR3 totals 14 residues. Trimming cost V 2 bases and J 8 bases, with 12 bases left between them. Germline lookup yields CDR1 SNHLY and CDR2 FYNNEI. CDR3 protein: CASSELRNSEKLFF. The CDR3 bases are TGTGCCAGCAGTGAACTACGGAACAGCGAAAAACTGTTTTTT.

As DNA, the CDR3 is TGTGCCAGCAGTTCGACAGGTTCCTCTGGAAACACCATATATTTT. It specifies CASSSTGSSGNTIYF. V usage is TRBV27 and J usage is TRBJ1-3; a weak D match, TRBD1 (6 bases). CDR1 MNHEY and CDR2 SMNVEV come from the germline V gene (reference sequence). Trimming cost V 4 bases and J 0 bases, with 10 bases left between them. The CDR3 is made up of 15 amino acids.

The chain has TRBV7-2 and TRBJ2-7; 11 bases agree with TRBD2. V gave up 5 bases and J gave up 3 bases; unmatched junction bases: 9. Germline V CDR1 and CDR2: SGHTA, FQGNSA. The length of the CDR3 is 16 residues. Written as DNA, the CDR3 is TGTGCCAGCAGCGCCTCCGGGACTAGCGGAAACTACGAGCAGTACTTC. This encodes CASSASGTSGNYEQYF.

The gene calls are TRBV5-1 and TRBJ1-2; D gene ambiguous. The CDR3 totals 13 residues. The germline gives CDR1 SGHRS, CDR2 YFSETQ. The V end was cut by 0 bases, the J end by 4 bases, with 7 bases between. The CDR3 DNA follows: TGCGCCAGCAGCTTGGCCCCGTCCTATGGCTACACCTTC. This sequence encodes CASSLAPSYGYTF.

This clone has only a few counts. This rearrangement joins TRBV15 to TRBJ2-7; 7 bases fit TRBD1. V lost 5 bases, J lost 1 base, and 5 bases stayed unmatched. CDR3 length equals 14 residues. Germline CDR1 LNHNV, CDR2 YYDKDF (reference sequence). Written as DNA, the CDR3 is TGTGCCACCAGCCCCGGGACAGTATCCTACGAGCAGTACTTC. It translates to CATSPGTVSYEQYF.

This chain links TRBV9 with TRBJ2-7; 9 bases match TRBD1. CDR3 length: 14 residues. V lost 0 bases and J lost 7; bases outside the gene matches: 5. Germline V lookup: CDR1 SGDLS, CDR2 YYNGEE. The CDR3 reads CASSVAGTGREQYF. CDR3 nucleotides: TGTGCCAGCAGCGTAGCCGGGACAGGGAGGGAGCAGTACTTC.

The rearrangement links TRBV29-1 to TRBJ1-2; D perhaps matches TRBD1 (6 bases). With 7 bases removed from V and 6 bases from J, the gap between germline ends came to 15 bases. Germline V gene lookup returns CDR1 SQVTM and CDR2 ANQGSEA. CDR3 length: 12 residues. This CDR3 reads CSASTGNNGYTF. CDR3 coding DNA: TGCAGCGCCTCGACAGGAAATAATGGCTACACCTTC.

This clone has only a few counts. The chain employs TRBV11-3 and TRBJ2-1; D might be TRBD2 (5 bases). V lost 0 bases, J lost 3 bases, and 6 bases lay in between. Germline lookup yields CDR1 SGHNT and CDR2 YENEEA. The CDR3 extends over 14 amino acids. The CDR3 is CASSLDTSYNEQFF. As DNA, the CDR3 is TGTGCCAGCAGCTTAGATACTAGCTACAATGAGCAGTTCTTC.

The chain links TRBV18 to TRBJ1-4; 8 nucleotides align to TRBD1. The CDR3 runs 16 residues. Germline V gene sequence: CDR1 KGHSH, CDR2 LQKENI. Trimming cost V 4 bases and J 4 bases; bases outside gene matches: 8. CDR3 coding DNA: TGTGCCAGCTCACAACTCCCGGGACAGGATAATGAAAAACTGTTTTTT. Encoded protein: CASSQLPGQDNEKLFF.

The rearrangement links TRBV30 to TRBJ1-1, with a weak D call TRBD1 (6 bases). Germline V gene data show CDR1 as GTSNPN and CDR2 as SVGIG (reference sequence). V lost 4 bases and J lost 4, with 10 bases in between. The CDR3 runs to 12 residues. CDR3 in DNA: TGTGCCTGGAACAGGGTGGGCACTGAAGCTTTCTTT. Its translation is CAWNRVGTEAFF.

The V and J genes are TRBV7-8 and TRBJ2-1; 14 bases are a match to TRBD2. The CDR3 is 19 residues long. Losses at the gene ends were 2 bases for V and 7 bases for J; bases not matched to a gene: 13. The germline V gene encodes CDR1 SGHVS and CDR2 FQNEAQ. CDR3 coding DNA: TGTGCCAGCAGCTTAATAGGGACTAGCGGGGGAGGCCCCTGGAATGAGCAGTTCTTC. Translation gives CASSLIGTSGGGPWNEQFF. Complete variable domain (other parts from reference TRBV7-8 and TRBJ2-1): GAGVSQSPRYKVAKRGQDVALRCDPISGHVSLFWYQQALGQGPEFLTYFQNEAQLDKSGLPSDRFFAERPEGSVSTLKIQRTQQEDSAVYLCASSLIGTSGGGPWNEQFFGPGTRLTVL.

The rearrangement links TRBV19 to TRBJ2-1, with 14 bases lining up with TRBD2. Germline-derived CDR1 and CDR2 are LNHDA and SQIVND (reference sequence). The CDR3 is made up of 17 amino acids. The J segment lost 4 bases and the V segment lost 1 base, leaving 3 bases of the junction unmatched. The chain's CDR3 is CASSIGTSGGPYNEQFF. As DNA, the CDR3 is TGTGCCAGTAGTATAGGGACTAGCGGGGGGCCTTACAATGAGCAGTTCTTC.

This clone has only one observation. V usage is TRBV27 and J usage is TRBJ2-3; 11 positions agree with TRBD2. V lost 0 bases, J lost 3 bases, and 11 bases stayed unmatched. In germline, CDR1 is MNHEY, CDR2 SMNVEV (reference sequence). The CDR3 sequence is 19 residues long. Here the CDR3 reads CASSLSRLGASGRTDTQYF. CDR3 nucleotide sequence: TGTGCCAGCAGTTTATCCCGCTTGGGGGCTAGCGGGAGGACAGATACGCAGTATTTT.

This sequence joins TRBV5-4 and TRBJ2-1; TRBD2 matches 11 bases. This CDR3 is built from 15 residues. Germline CDR1 reads SGHNT; CDR2 reads YYREEE (reference sequence). With V trimmed by 4 bases and J by 6 bases, 6 bases remained unmatched. The CDR3 DNA reads TGTGCCAGCAGCGAACTAGCGGGAGTTAGCAATGAGCAGTTCTTC. Its translation is CASSELAGVSNEQFF.

This clone was recorded once. This chain joins TRBV7-9 and TRBJ2-1; 14 bases agree with TRBD2. J lost 8 bases, V lost 2 bases, and 14 bases had no gene match. The germline V gene encodes CDR1 SEHNR and CDR2 FQNEAQ (reference sequence). This CDR3 is built from 19 residues. The CDR3 nucleotides are TGTGCCAGCAGCTTACGGGGTACTGGGACTAGCGGGAGAATGGATGAGCAGTTCTTC. Amino acid sequence: CASSLRGTGTSGRMDEQFF.

The chain uses TRBV9 and TRBJ1-2; weak D call: TRBD1 (6 bases). The germline V gene has CDR1 SGDLS and CDR2 YYNGEE. V dropped 3 bases and J dropped 4 bases, with 10 bases sitting between them. The CDR3 spans 13 residues. The chain's CDR3 is CASSGGQTYGYTF. CDR3 sequence (DNA): TGTGCCAGCAGCGGCGGACAGACCTATGGCTACACCTTC.

The chain uses TRBV7-9 and TRBJ2-5, with TRBD1 matching over 7 bases. This CDR3 has 17 amino acids. Per germline, CDR1 SEHNR and CDR2 FQNEAQ (reference sequence). J gave up 2 bases and V 6 bases, and 15 bases lay outside the gene matches. The CDR3 region is CASRHTFRDREQETQYF. The CDR3 DNA reads TGTGCCAGCAGACATACATTCCGGGACAGAGAACAAGAGACCCAGTACTTC.

The V and J genes are TRBV5-6 and TRBJ2-1; 10 bases agree with TRBD2. The CDR3 length is 15 residues. With V trimmed by 4 bases and J by 1 base, 2 bases remained unmatched. The germline gives CDR1 SGHDT, CDR2 YYEEEE. This chain's CDR3 is CASSELAGSYNEQFF. The CDR3 nucleotides read TGTGCCAGCAGCGAACTAGCGGGGTCCTACAATGAGCAGTTCTTC.

The chain has TRBV18 and TRBJ2-4; D is possibly TRBD1 (5 bases). CDR3 length: 15 residues. V was cut by 5 bases and J by 0 bases, with 11 bases left in between. The germline gives CDR1 KGHSH, CDR2 LQKENI. The CDR3 loop reads CASSRTSLAKNIQYF. CDR3 DNA: TGTGCCAGCTCAAGGACATCCTTAGCCAAAAACATTCAGTACTTC.

The chain links TRBV28 to TRBJ2-2, with D unclear. Trimming removed 6 bases at V and 5 bases at J, with 10 bases between. The CDR3 has 13 residues. Germline-derived CDR1 and CDR2 are MDHEN and SYDVKM. The CDR3 loop is CASSEQWTGELFF. CDR3 sequence (DNA): TGTGCCAGCAGCGAACAGTGGACCGGGGAGCTGTTTTTT.